The T cell receptor (beta chain) under discussion was sequenced for a study of vaccination and CD4 T cells after COVID-19. The study's findings and limits: Convalescent patients showed a median approximately 89% of reactive clones that were seen only post-vaccination.

Turning to this clonotype: Its antigen is not identified.

The Oncomine TCR Beta short-read assay was applied to DNA of cultured CD4+ T cells. Using its own MiXCR run on the PCR reads, TCRdb lists one record per CDR3 protein. This table has under 20,000 distinct CDR3 sequences, approximately 22% appearing once. The CDR3 extends over 19 amino acids. In germline, CDR1 is LNHDA, CDR2 SQIVND (reference sequence). V was pared by 3 bases and J by 0 bases, with 23 bases between. Treatment denoted: 10-day PBMC culture with coronavirus spike peptide pools or control peptides (ViraFEST assay). This sequence was found in a human donor with COVID-19. The J gene is TRBJ1-1, the V gene TRBV19; possibly TRBD1 for D (6 bases). Sequencing was done on a sample of cultured CD4+ T cells from blood. The CDR3 spells CASSILSWGLGGMNTEAFF. In nucleotides, the CDR3 is TGTGCCAGTAGTATCTTATCGTGGGGTCTGGGGGGCATGAACACTGAAGCTTTCTTT.